Each of the 17 T cell receptor beta chains below was sequenced from the same sample in a study of T cells in women clearing cervical HPV infection. Libraries were prepared by immunoSEQ multiplex PCR; TCRdb keeps only in-frame clonotypes and omits some of them. Its listing shows 20,000 or so clones. The sequencing sample was made of blood buffy coat. These receptors all stem from a woman between 18 and 70 years old with a cervical HPV16 infection that either progressed to CIN3+ or cleared (not recorded which).

Remarks on this clone: The CDR3 is cut off 3 residues early in the read; its end comes from the germline J gene. The chain couples TRBV20-1 to TRBJ2-3; 10 bases are a match to TRBD2. With 3 bases clipped from V and 5 bases from J, the junction kept 14 bases outside the gene matches. The CDR3 consists of 17 residues. The germline gives CDR1 DFQATT, CDR2 SNEGSKA (reference sequence). The CDR3 spells CSARGQPSGGWRDTQYF. CDR3 DNA, as far as it was read: TGCAGTGCTAGGGGACAGCCTAGCGGGGGCTGGCGAGATACG.

Regarding this clone: The read falls 3 residues short of the CDR3 end, and the missing part is taken from the germline J gene. The genes are TRBV19 and TRBJ2-3, with a tentative D call TRBD1 (5 bases). Germline CDR1 reads LNHDA; CDR2 reads SQIVND (reference sequence). This CDR3 region has 15 residues. The V end was cut by 11 bases, the J end by 3 bases, with 21 bases between. The CDR3 is CAVKGRAKGTDTQYF. Partial CDR3 DNA: TGTGCCGTCAAAGGTCGGGCCAAGGGGACAGATACG.

CDR3 amino acids: CAIRPGGLTSELNTDTQYF. The part of the CDR3 DNA that was read is TGTGCCATCAGGCCGGGAGGGTTGACTAGCGAACTCAACACAGATACG. The V call is TRBV10-3, the J call TRBJ2-3; TRBD2 agrees at 8 bases. The read is 3 residues too short to cover the CDR3 end, so that end is filled in from the germline J gene. J gave up 2 bases and V 6 bases, and 19 bases lay outside the gene matches. Germline V CDR1 and CDR2: ENHRY, SYGVKD. CDR3 length equals 19 residues.

This clone is deemed medium-sized by its frequency. The read falls 3 residues short of the CDR3 end, and the missing part is taken from the germline J gene. The chain joins TRBV29-1 to TRBJ2-3; 11 bases align to TRBD2. J was trimmed by 2 bases and V by 3 bases; bases with no gene match: 4. CDR3 size: 15 residues. Germline loops: CDR1 SQVTM, CDR2 ANQGSEA. The CDR3 sequence: CSVEGLAANTDTQYF. The CDR3 DNA, read in part, is TGCAGCGTTGAGGGACTAGCGGCTAACACAGATACG.

Note on this clone: Sequencing ends 3 residues short of the CDR3 end; the germline J gene provides the rest. This rearrangement joins TRBV7-9 to TRBJ2-1, with TRBD2 matching 7 bases. Germline CDR1 is SEHNR and CDR2 is FQNEAQ (reference sequence). With 5 bases clipped from V and 4 bases from J, the junction kept 5 bases outside the gene matches. The CDR3 length is 14 residues. The DNA read from the CDR3 is TGTGCCAGCAGCGTCCGGGGGGTTTACAATGAG. It translates to CASSVRGVYNE. The CDR3 as a whole reads CASSVRGVYNEQFF.

On this clone: The DNA ends 3 residues before the CDR3 does, and the rest of the CDR3 is filled in from the germline J gene. The chain recombines TRBV19 with TRBJ2-7; TRBD2 matches 7 bases. The J segment lost 0 bases and the V segment lost 7 bases, leaving 6 bases of the junction unmatched. The germline V gene has CDR1 LNHDA and CDR2 SQIVND (reference sequence). CDR3 size: 14 residues. CDR3 residues: CASTGTTSSYEQYF. The sequenced CDR3 bases are TGTGCCAGTACCGGGACTACTAGCTCCTACGAG.

Details on this clone: The read terminates 3 residues before the CDR3 end, so the remaining end is supplied by the germline J gene. The chain uses TRBV7-6 and TRBJ2-1; a possible D gene is TRBD2 (6 bases). Per the germline V gene, CDR1 is SGHVS and CDR2 is FNYEAQ. The CDR3 runs 18 residues. V was clipped by 5 bases and J by 0 bases, with 20 bases between them. This CDR3 reads CASSHQRRGLSSYNEQFF. The sequenced part of the CDR3 DNA is TGTGCCAGCAGCCACCAAAGGAGGGGACTCAGCTCCTACAATGAG. Full variable domain (rest looked up from reference TRBV7-6 and TRBJ2-1): GAGVSQSPRYKVTKRGQDVALRCDPISGHVSLYWYRQALGQGPEFLTYFNYEAQQDKSGLPNDRFSAERPEGSISTLTIQRTEQRDSAMYRCASSHQRRGLSSYNEQFFGPGTRLTVL.

On this clone itself: The read ends 3 residues early relative to the CDR3; the germline J gene fills the gap. The genes are TRBV19 and TRBJ1-1; 8 positions agree with TRBD1. V lost 9 bases to trimming and J lost 5 bases; unmatched junction nucleotides: 8. The CDR3 runs 13 residues. Per the germline V gene, CDR1 is LNHDA and CDR2 is SQIVND (reference sequence). The CDR3 DNA, read in part, is TGTGCCAGCGCGCAGGGGGCATCTACTGAA. Protein sequence: CASAQGASTE. The entire CDR3 protein is CASAQGASTEAFF.

For this clone: The missing CDR3 end, 3 residues past where the read stops, is filled in from the germline J gene. The sample contains more than one DNA sequence encoding this CDR3. The rearrangement uses TRBV19 and TRBJ1-5; D unresolved. Germline loops: CDR1 LNHDA, CDR2 SQIVND (reference sequence). V was pared by 6 bases and J by 3 bases, with 18 bases between. The CDR3 runs to 16 residues. The CDR3 reads CASRIDLAGNNQPQHF. CDR3 bases read: TGTGCCAGTAGAATTGACCTGGCGGGTAACAATCAGCCC.

Details on this clone: The sequenced fragment ends 3 residues before the CDR3 boundary, so the rest is inferred from the germline J gene. The chain recombines TRBV5-6 with TRBJ2-1; 9 nucleotides align to TRBD1. The germline gives CDR1 SGHDT, CDR2 YYEEEE. The J segment lost 7 bases and the V segment lost 8 bases, leaving 13 bases of the junction unmatched. This CDR3 spans 15 amino acids. The sequenced part of the CDR3 DNA is TGTGCCAGTGCCGGCGGGGACAGGGTTGTGAATGAG. It is translated as CASAGGDRVVNE. The CDR3 as a whole reads CASAGGDRVVNEQFF.

In the case of this clone: The DNA ends 3 residues before the CDR3 does, and the rest of the CDR3 is filled in from the germline J gene. The chain joins TRBV29-1 to TRBJ1-2, with 7 bases fitting TRBD1. Germline CDR1 reads SQVTM; CDR2 reads ANQGSEA. CDR3 size: 12 residues. CDR3 bases read: TGCAGCGTCAAGACAGGGAGTTACGGC. Amino acids: CSVKTGSYG. The CDR3, in full, reads CSVKTGSYGYTF.

On this clone itself: The DNA ends 3 residues before the CDR3 does, and the rest of the CDR3 is filled in from the germline J gene. V and J are TRBV29-1 and TRBJ1-5, with D possibly being TRBD1 (5 bases). Trimming removed 0 bases at V and 2 bases at J, with 8 bases between. The CDR3 is 14 residues long. From germline, CDR1 is SQVTM and CDR2 ANQGSEA. The CDR3 is CSVEDRQRNQPQHF. Partial CDR3 DNA: TGCAGCGTTGAAGATCGACAGCGCAATCAGCCC.

On this clone itself: The read terminates 3 residues before the CDR3 end, so the remaining end is supplied by the germline J gene. This rearrangement joins TRBV11-2 to TRBJ2-5, with 7 bases identical to TRBD2. Germline V CDR1 and CDR2: SGHAT, FQNNGV. The CDR3 has 14 amino acids. Losses at the gene ends were 1 base for V and 5 bases for J; bases not matched to a gene: 4. The CDR3 here is CASSLVGGRETQYF. The sequenced CDR3 bases are TGTGCCAGCAGCTTAGTCGGGGGGAGGGAGACC.

As concerns this clone: The read halts 3 residues ahead of the CDR3 end, with the missing end drawn from the germline J gene. V usage is TRBV7-2 and J usage is TRBJ1-2; D is perhaps TRBD1 (5 bases). This CDR3 is 15 amino acids long. CDR1 SGHTA and CDR2 FQGNSA come from the germline V gene. The CDR3 sequence is CASSLSASGDYDYTF. Partial CDR3 DNA: TGTGCCAGCAGCTTATCGGCTAGCGGGGACTACGAC.

On this clone itself: The read stops 3 residues short of the end of the CDR3; the missing end is completed from the germline J gene. This sequence joins TRBV10-1 and TRBJ2-3, with 8 bases fitting TRBD2. Germline V CDR1 and CDR2: WNHNN, SYGVQD (reference sequence). This CDR3 contains 15 residues. CDR3: CAREPRGGLLETQYF. The part of the CDR3 DNA that was read is TGCGCCAGAGAACCTCGCGGGGGGTTGTTAGAGACG.

A word on this clone: The CDR3 extends 3 residues past the end of the read, so its final part is completed from the germline J gene. V and J are TRBV18 and TRBJ1-1, with 7 bases lining up with TRBD1. This CDR3 spans 15 amino acids. The V segment lost 1 base and the J segment 6 bases; nucleotides outside the gene matches: 8. Germline values: CDR1 KGHSH, CDR2 LQKENI. The sequenced part of the CDR3 DNA is TGTGCCAGCTCACCACGGGAGGGGGCGTCGGCTGAA. Translated: CASSPREGASAE. The entire CDR3 protein reads CASSPREGASAEAFF.

Comment on this clone: Read coverage stops 3 residues before the CDR3 terminus; the germline J gene supplies the remainder. The chain employs TRBV11-2 and TRBJ2-3; 9 bases are shared with TRBD2. CDR1 and CDR2 (germline): SGHAT, FQNNGV. CDR3 length equals 14 residues. The sequenced CDR3 bases are TGTGCCAGCAGCTTAGGGACTAGCGTCCCGTCG. Translation gives CASSLGTSVPS. Given in full, the CDR3 is CASSLGTSVPSQYF.